This T cell receptor (beta chain) was sequenced for a study of CD8 T cells in ankylosing spondylitis. Study results and limitations: A TCR beta motif made of fewer than ten highly homologous variants seemed typical of ankylosing spondylitis blood. Earlier work had already found some motif variants in reactive arthritis synovial fluid and blood.

Construction of TCR beta libraries was performed using quantitative 5'-RACE with molecular barcodes. Using its own MiXCR run on the 5' RACE reads, TCRdb lists one record per CDR3 protein. The table records over 700,000 distinct CDR3 sequences, under 20% of them present only once. Of note for this clonotype: Its target is not known.

Trimming cost V 6 bases and J 2 bases; bases outside gene matches: 5. This CDR3 comprises 14 residues. Germline V lookup: CDR1 MNHNS, CDR2 SASEGT. The chain links TRBV6-1 to TRBJ2-7, with 9 bases fitting TRBD2. This TCR was recovered from a male donor with ankylosing spondylitis. The source material was blood, either unsorted or a sorted T cell fraction (not recorded which). CDR3 in amino acids: CASRSSGDTYEQYF. In DNA, the CDR3 is TGTGCCAGCAGATCTAGCGGGGACACCTACGAGCAGTACTTC.